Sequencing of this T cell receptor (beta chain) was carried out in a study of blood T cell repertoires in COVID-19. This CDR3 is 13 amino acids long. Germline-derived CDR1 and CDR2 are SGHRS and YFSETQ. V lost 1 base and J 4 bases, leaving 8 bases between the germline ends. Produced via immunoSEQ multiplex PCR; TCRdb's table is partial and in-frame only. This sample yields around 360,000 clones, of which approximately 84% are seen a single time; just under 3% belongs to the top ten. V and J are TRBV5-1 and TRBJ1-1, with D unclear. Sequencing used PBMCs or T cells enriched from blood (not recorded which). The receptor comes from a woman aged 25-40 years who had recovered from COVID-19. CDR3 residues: CASSLTSPTEAFF. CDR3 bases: TGCGCCAGCAGCTTGACCAGTCCCACTGAAGCTTTCTTT.